These 26 T cell receptor beta chains were sequenced from one sample in a study of early stage breast cancer tumors listed by TCRdb under 2017. Libraries were constructed by the immunoSEQ multiplex PCR assay. Held by TCRdb, this immuneACCESS table contains in-frame sequences only and omits some clones. Under half of the omission traces to an unresolved V gene where checked; the cause of the rest is unknown. Across this sample there are some 19,000 clones, with more than 75% seen only once. The biggest ten clones account for around a quarter of the sample. The specimen was blood. These receptors were collected from a person in their 60s with breast cancer.

The rearrangement links TRBV4-1 to TRBJ1-2; possible D gene TRBD1, 6 bases. Germline V gene sequence: CDR1 MGHRA, CDR2 YSYEKL. The CDR3 is made up of 15 amino acids. Trimming shortened V by 0 bases and J by 5 bases, and 13 bases separated the two germline ends. Here the CDR3 DNA reads TGCGCCAGCAGCCAAGAGTCCAGGGGAGGGTATGGCTACACCTTC. Amino acid sequence: CASSQESRGGYGYTF.

This clone was detected only a few times. V and J are TRBV5-1 and TRBJ1-2, with D unclear. Germline V gene data show CDR1 as SGHRS and CDR2 as YFSETQ. The CDR3 totals 13 residues. V lost 1 base to trimming and J lost 3 bases, with 7 bases between them. The CDR3 DNA sequence: TGCGCCAGCAGCTTGACTGCGGACTATGGCTACACCTTC. Translation: CASSLTADYGYTF.

The chain links TRBV2 to TRBJ2-4, with 10 positions matching TRBD2. The CDR3 spans 15 residues. Trimming at V came to 5 bases and at J to 11 bases, leaving 12 bases not matched to a gene. Germline V lookup: CDR1 SNHLY, CDR2 FYNNEI. CDR3 loop: CASSRTGTSVFVQYF. The CDR3 DNA sequence: TGTGCCAGCAGTCGGACCGGGACTAGCGTATTCGTTCAGTACTTC.

The chain has TRBV2 and TRBJ1-1; possible D gene TRBD1, 5 bases. The CDR3 is 14 residues long. CDR1 and CDR2 (germline): SNHLY, FYNNEI. V shed 7 bases and J shed 1 base, with 13 bases lying between them. The CDR3 bases are TGTGCCAGCATTAACAGGATCCCGAACACTGAAGCTTTCTTT. Protein: CASINRIPNTEAFF. The full variable domain, its missing parts supplied by reference TRBV2 and TRBJ1-1, is EPEVTQTPSHQVTQMGQEVILRCVPISNHLYFYWYRQILGQKVEFLVSFYNNEISEKSEIFDDQFSVERPDGSNFTLKIRSTKLEDSAMYFCASINRIPNTEAFFGQGTRLTVV.

V usage is TRBV2 and J usage is TRBJ1-2; D not certain. The CDR3 length is 11 residues. From germline, CDR1 is SNHLY and CDR2 FYNNEI. The V gene lost 4 bases and the J gene lost 7 bases, with 7 bases spanning the gap. The CDR3 region has the DNA TGTGCCAGCAGTGTTTTGGGTGGCTACACCTTC. This gives the protein CASSVLGGYTF.

Within the sample, this clone is medium-sized. The chain is built from TRBV27 and TRBJ2-1; D is uncertain. This CDR3 region has 13 residues. V was trimmed by 4 bases and J by 7 bases, leaving 11 bases between them. CDR1 is MNHEY, CDR2 SMNVEV, per germline (reference sequence). CDR3: CASSWAFGNEQFF. Here the CDR3 DNA reads TGTGCCAGCAGTTGGGCATTTGGTAATGAGCAGTTCTTC.

As concerns this clone: A read error may account for a junction end that differs from germline. The genes are TRBV6-4 and TRBJ2-5; a weak D match, TRBD2 (5 bases). This CDR3 contains 14 residues. CDR1 is MRHNA and CDR2 is SNTAGT in the germline V gene. This CDR3 is CAISESQAGETQYF. The CDR3 nucleotides are TGTGCCATCAGTGAGTCGCAGGCGGGAGAGACCCAGTACTTC.

V is TRBV5-1 and J is TRBJ2-1; TRBD1 or TRBD2 may be the D gene (5 bases each). V was clipped by 2 bases and J by 6 bases, with 18 bases between them. Germline V CDR1 and CDR2: SGHRS, YFSETQ. The CDR3 consists of 16 residues. This chain's CDR3 is CASSFKSGTVSNEQFF. Written as DNA, the CDR3 is TGCGCCAGCAGCTTCAAATCCGGGACGGTTAGCAATGAGCAGTTCTTC. The full variable domain, in which reference TRBV5-1 and TRBJ2-1 provide the parts outside the CDR3, is KAGVTQTPRYLIKTRGQQVTLSCSPISGHRSVSWYQQTPGQGLQFLFEYFSETQRNKGNFPGRFSGRQFSNSRSEMNVSTLELGDSALYLCASSFKSGTVSNEQFFGPGTRLTVL.

CDR3 sequence (DNA): TGCAGTGCTCATAGGGTCTCTACGCAGTATTTT. Translation: CSAHRVSTQYF. The V call is TRBV20-1, the J call TRBJ2-3, with D unresolved. V dropped 5 bases and J dropped 8 bases, with 11 bases sitting between them. The CDR3 runs 11 residues. The germline CDR1 and CDR2 sequences are DFQATT and SNEGSKA (reference sequence).

The chain uses TRBV11-2 and TRBJ1-2; possible D gene TRBD1, 5 bases. The germline V gene has CDR1 SGHAT and CDR2 FQNNGV. Trimming pared 5 bases from V and 4 bases from J, leaving 14 bases between. The CDR3 consists of 14 residues. CDR3 DNA sequence: TGTGCCAGCAGCCCCTCGGGGGGTCTCTATGGCTACACCTTC. It is translated as CASSPSGGLYGYTF.

V is TRBV27 and J is TRBJ1-1, with a tentative D call TRBD1 (5 bases). With 1 base removed from V and 7 bases from J, the gap between germline ends came to 10 bases. This CDR3 is 13 amino acids long. The germline gives CDR1 MNHEY, CDR2 SMNVEV (reference sequence). CDR3 in amino acids: CASSLWGNGEAFF. Written as DNA, the CDR3 is TGTGCCAGCAGTTTATGGGGGAACGGTGAAGCTTTCTTT.

CDR3 protein: CASSLASGQNYGYTF. The CDR3 DNA follows: TGTGCCAGCAGCTTAGCCTCGGGACAGAACTATGGCTACACCTTC. The V call is TRBV7-2, the J call TRBJ1-2; 7 positions agree with TRBD1. This CDR3 has 15 residues. Germline values: CDR1 SGHTA, CDR2 FQGNSA. Unmatched junction bases numbered 3, after V lost 0 bases and J lost 2 bases.

The rearrangement joins TRBV19 to TRBJ2-3; D unclear. V was pared by 6 bases and J by 1 base, with 11 bases between. This CDR3 has 14 residues. The germline V gene encodes CDR1 LNHDA and CDR2 SQIVND (reference sequence). This chain's CDR3 is CASSNFLGTDTQYF. In DNA, the CDR3 is TGTGCCAGTAGCAACTTTCTGGGCACAGATACGCAGTATTTT.

In this sample, this clone turned up a few times. V gene TRBV7-8 combines with J gene TRBJ2-7; D is ambiguous. Germline CDR1 and CDR2: SGHVS and FQNEAQ. The CDR3 covers 15 residues. Trimming removed 0 bases from V and 3 bases from J, with 12 bases in between. CDR3 loop: CASSLAGTLIYEQYF. In nucleotides, the CDR3 is TGTGCCAGCAGCTTAGCGGGAACGCTAATCTACGAGCAGTACTTC.

This clone appeared a single time. This chain connects TRBV25-1 to TRBJ2-5; D unclear. The V gene's germline CDR1 is MGHDK and CDR2 SYGVNS. The CDR3 length is 13 residues. Trimming removed 4 bases from V and 0 bases from J, with 6 bases in between. CDR3 amino acids: CASSVTDQETQYF. In DNA form, the CDR3 reads TGTGCCAGCAGTGTGACGGACCAAGAGACCCAGTACTTC.

The chain has TRBV28 and TRBJ1-1; D is uncertain. V was pared by 7 bases and J by 1 base, with 10 bases between. Germline-derived CDR1 and CDR2 are MDHEN and SYDVKM. CDR3 size: 13 residues. The DNA of the CDR3 is TGTGCCAGCACCCCCCCCGGGAACACTGAAGCTTTCTTT. Residues: CASTPPGNTEAFF.

The rearrangement joins TRBV6-5 to TRBJ1-1; D not certain. Trimming removed 2 bases at V and 3 bases at J, with 10 bases between. The CDR3 is 14 residues long. Germline V gives CDR1 MNHEY, CDR2 SVGAGI. The CDR3 DNA is TGTGCCAGCAGTTACAGCTGGGGTGACACTGAAGCTTTCTTT. This translates into CASSYSWGDTEAFF.

The chain links TRBV5-8 to TRBJ2-7; 8 positions agree with TRBD1. Germline V gene lookup returns CDR1 SGHTS and CDR2 YDEGEE. V dropped 2 bases and J dropped 3; count of bases not matched to a gene: 7. This CDR3 has 15 amino acids. The CDR3 protein is CASSFQGAIDYEQYF. Here the CDR3 DNA reads TGTGCCAGCAGCTTCCAGGGGGCGATCGACTACGAGCAGTACTTC.

The J gene is TRBJ2-7, the V gene TRBV2; weak D call: TRBD1 (6 bases). Trimming stripped 9 bases from V and 3 bases from J, with 12 bases between. This CDR3 has 12 amino acids. Germline V gene sequence: CDR1 SNHLY, CDR2 FYNNEI. DNA for the CDR3: TGTGCCAGTCGGACAGATTTCTACGAGCAGTACTTC. Amino acids: CASRTDFYEQYF.

The rearrangement joins TRBV15 to TRBJ2-7; 10 nucleotides match TRBD2. V shed 0 bases and J 5 bases; nucleotides not matched to a gene: 7. In germline, CDR1 is LNHNV, CDR2 YYDKDF (reference sequence). The CDR3 length is 16 residues. DNA for the CDR3: TGTGCCACCAGCAGAGATCGCAGCGGGGGGGCGGACGAGCAGTACTTC. It encodes CATSRDRSGGADEQYF.

The rearrangement joins TRBV6-6 to TRBJ1-1; TRBD1 agrees at 8 bases. The germline V gene encodes CDR1 MNHNY and CDR2 SVGAGI (reference sequence). Trimming took 6 bases from V and 4 from J; bases not matched to a gene: 10. CDR3 size: 15 residues. CDR3 coding DNA: TGTGCCAGCAGCTCGGACAGGGCGGGGATCACTGAAGCTTTCTTT. Its translation is CASSSDRAGITEAFF.

This chain joins TRBV14 and TRBJ2-5, with a possible D match to TRBD2 (5 bases). CDR1 is SGHDN, CDR2 FVKESK, per germline. There are 18 residues in the CDR3. Trimming cost V 0 bases and J 1 base, with 18 bases left between them. CDR3 protein: CASSQDRVRGISQETQYF. CDR3 coding DNA: TGTGCCAGCAGCCAAGATCGGGTCAGAGGGATAAGCCAAGAGACCCAGTACTTC.

The chain combines TRBV15 with TRBJ2-1; the D gene is possibly TRBD1 (5 bases). The germline gives CDR1 LNHNV, CDR2 YYDKDF (reference sequence). The CDR3 sequence is 17 residues long. Trimming cost V 2 bases and J 7 bases, with 21 bases left between them. Here the CDR3 DNA reads TGTGCCACCAGCAGATTTCCACGGACAACCAGGTGGAATGAGCAGTTCTTC. Protein sequence: CATSRFPRTTRWNEQFF.

The chain is built from TRBV7-9 and TRBJ1-5; D not certain. Germline V gene data show CDR1 as SEHNR and CDR2 as FQNEAQ (reference sequence). The CDR3 spans 13 residues. Trimming stripped 1 base from V and 10 bases from J, with 11 bases between. CDR3 sequence (DNA): TGTGCCAGCAGCTTAGGGGTGGCAGAACCCCAGCATTTT. It encodes CASSLGVAEPQHF.

This rearrangement joins TRBV5-4 to TRBJ2-2; unclear D gene. Germline values: CDR1 SGHNT, CDR2 YYREEE (reference sequence). The CDR3 covers 17 residues. Trimming took 0 bases from V and 2 from J, leaving 14 bases between them. The CDR3: CASSLAGGVDNTGELFF. The CDR3, as DNA: TGTGCCAGCAGCTTGGCCGGTGGGGTTGACAACACCGGGGAGCTGTTTTTT.

V is TRBV7-9 and J is TRBJ2-7; the D is unclear. Trimming took 5 bases from V and 0 from J, leaving 8 bases between them. Germline CDR1 is SEHNR and CDR2 is FQNEAQ (reference sequence). The CDR3 covers 13 residues. The CDR3 here is CASSRRSSYEQYF. CDR3 DNA: TGTGCCAGCAGCCGTCGCAGCTCCTACGAGCAGTACTTC.